One sample yielded the 26 T cell receptor beta chains listed below, sequenced in a study of blood T cell repertoires in COVID-19. The repertoire was sequenced with immunoSEQ multiplex PCR; TCRdb's copy has only in-frame clones and lacks some. This table has 110,000 to 150,000 clones, around 88% appearing once. Sequencing input: peripheral blood. The source is a woman in her sixties or seventies with acute or convalescent COVID-19.

The genes are TRBV19 and TRBJ1-4; D call uncertain. From germline, CDR1 is LNHDA and CDR2 SQIVND (reference sequence). CDR3 length equals 14 residues. V lost 0 bases and J 8 bases, leaving 10 bases between the germline ends. CDR3 bases: TGTGCCAGTAGTATAGATGTTGAGACAGAAAAACTGTTTTTT. Encoded protein: CASSIDVETEKLFF.

The V call is TRBV5-1, the J call TRBJ2-7, with D maybe TRBD2 (5 bases). Looked up from germline, CDR1 is SGHRS and CDR2 is YFSETQ. The ends were cut back, 0 bases at V and 2 bases at J, with 12 bases in the middle. The length of the CDR3 is 15 residues. For the CDR3, the DNA is TGCGCCAGCAGCTTGGCCCAGAGCGGTACCTACGAGCAGTACTTC. It encodes CASSLAQSGTYEQYF.

This clone was seen only once. The chain is built from TRBV15 and TRBJ1-4, with D possibly matching TRBD1 (6 bases). Trimming stripped 0 bases from V and 5 bases from J, with 22 bases between. The V gene's germline CDR1 is LNHNV and CDR2 YYDKDF (reference sequence). CDR3 size: 19 residues. CDR3 sequence reads: CATSRDDRDISGINEKLFF. DNA for the CDR3: TGTGCCACCAGCAGAGATGATAGGGACATATCAGGGATAAATGAAAAACTGTTTTTT.

The chain recombines TRBV4-2 with TRBJ2-3; 7 bases match TRBD1. V was pared by 1 base and J by 6 bases, with 7 bases of the junction left unmatched. The CDR3 is 15 amino acids. In germline, CDR1 is LGHNA, CDR2 YNFKEQ. CDR3 protein: CASSQGQGGPDTQYF. The CDR3 bases are TGTGCCAGCAGCCAAGGACAGGGTGGTCCGGATACGCAGTATTTT.

The chain uses TRBV11-2 and TRBJ2-1, with a tentative D call TRBD2 (6 bases). CDR1 and CDR2 (germline): SGHAT, FQNNGV. The CDR3 consists of 15 residues. V shed 2 bases and J shed 4 bases, with 12 bases lying between them. The CDR3 bases are TGTGCCAGCAGCTTAAGGCGGGGTTGGTACAATGAGCAGTTCTTC. Amino acids: CASSLRRGWYNEQFF.

The chain joins TRBV7-2 to TRBJ2-1, with TRBD2 matching over 16 bases. V lost 5 bases, J lost 1 base, and 8 bases stayed unmatched. The CDR3 loop spans 19 amino acids. Germline values: CDR1 SGHTA, CDR2 FQGNSA. CDR3 DNA: TGTGCCAGCAGCGGGACCGGGACTAGCGGGGGGGGTTCCTACAATGAGCAGTTCTTC. Protein product: CASSGTGTSGGGSYNEQFF.

V is TRBV6-2 or TRBV6-3 and J is TRBJ2-2; D is uncertain. The V and J ends lost 2 bases and 1 base respectively, with 5 bases between them. This CDR3 has 14 amino acids. Per the germline V gene, CDR1 is MNHEY and CDR2 is SVGEGT. CDR3 DNA sequence: TGTGCCAGCAGTTACCGCGGGAACACCGGGGAGCTGTTTTTT. Its translation: CASSYRGNTGELFF.

V is TRBV7-8 and J is TRBJ2-5; 9 bases match TRBD2. V was clipped by 2 bases and J by 0 bases; unmatched bases: 4. The CDR3 runs 16 residues. CDR1 is SGHVS, CDR2 FQNEAQ, per germline. The CDR3 DNA reads as TGTGCCAGCAGCTTAAACAGCGGGGGGTACCAAGAGACCCAGTACTTC. Translated: CASSLNSGGYQETQYF.

The chain joins TRBV3-1 (or the pseudogene TRBV3-2) to TRBJ1-2; 8 bases are shared with TRBD1. The CDR3 covers 13 residues. The V and J ends lost 2 bases and 6 bases, in that order; junction bases with no gene match: 2. Per germline, CDR1 LGHDT and CDR2 YNNKEL (reference sequence). As DNA, the CDR3 is TGTGCCAGCAGCCAACAGGGGGCGGATGGCTACACCTTC. This codes for CASSQQGADGYTF.

This rearrangement joins TRBV7-3 to TRBJ2-2; TRBD1 agrees at 9 bases. This CDR3 is 16 amino acids long. With V trimmed by 5 bases and J by 4 bases, 8 bases remained unmatched. CDR1 and CDR2 from the germline V gene are SGHTA and FQGTGA. The CDR3, as DNA: TGTGCCAGCAGCCCAGCCGGGACAGGGACCACCGGGGAGCTGTTTTTT. Translating it yields CASSPAGTGTTGELFF.

The chain joins TRBV6-2 or TRBV6-3 to TRBJ1-2; D is ambiguous. Germline loops: CDR1 MNHEY, CDR2 SVGEGT. This CDR3 comprises 15 residues. Trimming stripped 5 bases from V and 3 bases from J, with 16 bases between. The CDR3 here is CASSPYGNGYYGYTF. In DNA form, the CDR3 reads TGTGCCAGCAGTCCCTACGGGAACGGATACTATGGCTACACCTTC.

This CDR3 is CATSRTGNNSPLHF. The DNA of the CDR3 is TGTGCCACCAGCAGGACAGGGAATAATTCACCCCTCCACTTT. V is TRBV15 and J is TRBJ1-6, with TRBD1 matching 7 bases. Germline V lookup: CDR1 LNHNV, CDR2 YYDKDF (reference sequence). Trimming took 3 bases from V and 5 from J; bases not matched to a gene: 1. The CDR3 is 14 residues long. The full variable domain, in which reference TRBV15 and TRBJ1-6 provide the parts outside the CDR3, is DAMVIQNPRYQVTQFGKPVTLSCSQTLNHNVMYWYQQKSSQAPKLLFHYYDKDFNNEADTPDNFQSRRPNTSFCFLDIRSPGLGDTAMYLCATSRTGNNSPLHFGNGTRLTVT.

The genes are TRBV6-5 and TRBJ1-2, with 10 bases that match TRBD1. The length of the CDR3 is 13 residues. V lost 11 bases, J lost 0 bases, and 3 bases stayed unmatched. Germline loops: CDR1 MNHEY, CDR2 SVGAGI. CDR3 nucleotide sequence: TGTGCCGCGGGACAGGGGCCTAACTATGGCTACACCTTC. Translation: CAAGQGPNYGYTF.

V gene TRBV12-3 or TRBV12-4 combines with J gene TRBJ2-2; 7 nucleotides line up with TRBD1. The CDR3 length is 13 residues. With V trimmed by 11 bases and J by 7 bases, 10 bases remained unmatched. CDR3 in amino acids: CAGKTGRLGELFF. The CDR3 bases are TGTGCCGGAAAGACAGGGCGGCTCGGGGAGCTGTTTTTT.

The V gene is TRBV5-1, the J gene TRBJ2-7; 8 nucleotides match TRBD1. After removal of 3 bases from V and 3 bases from J, the junction contained 5 bases not matched to a gene. Germline V gene data show CDR1 as SGHRS and CDR2 as YFSETQ. The CDR3 has 14 amino acids. CDR3 loop: CASSSRTGYYEQYF. The CDR3 coding sequence is TGCGCCAGCAGCTCACGGACAGGGTACTACGAGCAGTACTTC.

The rearrangement joins TRBV2 to TRBJ1-3; D gene unclear. The CDR3 consists of 14 residues. In germline, CDR1 is SNHLY, CDR2 FYNNEI. V was cut by 7 bases and J by 0 bases, with 10 bases left in between. CDR3 sequence (DNA): TGTGCCAGCAACCCCGGGAGCTCTGGAAACACCATATATTTT. It codes for CASNPGSSGNTIYF.

The V gene is TRBV19, the J gene TRBJ2-1, with a tentative D call TRBD1 (7 bases). The length of the CDR3 is 16 residues. V was cut by 3 bases and J by 1 base, with 13 bases left in between. CDR1 is LNHDA, CDR2 SQIVND, per germline (reference sequence). The CDR3 loop is CASSISTGRSYNEQFF. In DNA form, the CDR3 reads TGTGCCAGTAGTATTTCGACAGGGAGGTCCTACAATGAGCAGTTCTTC.

This rearrangement joins TRBV9 to TRBJ1-2; the match to TRBD1 covers 7 bases. CDR1 is SGDLS, CDR2 YYNGEE, per germline. The CDR3 has 17 residues. V lost 3 bases to trimming and J lost 4 bases; unmatched junction nucleotides: 15. CDR3 nucleotide sequence: TGTGCCAGCAGCGGGCATCCCGGGACAGAGCAGACCTATGGCTACACCTTC. Its protein product is CASSGHPGTEQTYGYTF.

This clone has more than one count but fewer than ten. V is TRBV18 and J is TRBJ2-7, with D tentatively TRBD1 (6 bases). The CDR3 length is 16 residues. The V end was cut by 3 bases, the J end by 0 bases, with 15 bases between. Germline values: CDR1 KGHSH, CDR2 LQKENI. Here the CDR3 DNA reads TGTGCCAGCTCACCGATTCCAGGGGTGAGCTCCTACGAGCAGTACTTC. Amino acid sequence: CASSPIPGVSSYEQYF. The complete variable domain, with remaining parts taken from reference TRBV18 and TRBJ2-7, reads NAGVMQNPRHLVRRRGQEARLRCSPMKGHSHVYWYRQLPEEGLKFMVYLQKENIIDESGMPKERFSAEFPKEGPSILRIQQVVRGDSAAYFCASSPIPGVSSYEQYFGPGTRLTVT.

This rearrangement joins TRBV28 to TRBJ2-3, with 10 nucleotides matching TRBD2. CDR1 MDHEN and CDR2 SYDVKM come from the germline V gene. This CDR3 comprises 15 residues. Unmatched junction bases numbered 2, after V lost 1 base and J lost 4 bases. This CDR3 reads CASSLSSGGSDTQYF. The DNA of the CDR3 is TGTGCCAGCAGTTTATCTAGCGGGGGCTCAGATACGCAGTATTTT.

The CDR3 spells CASSSWEGDYGYTF. CDR3 nucleotides: TGTGCCAGCAGCTCTTGGGAGGGTGACTATGGCTACACCTTC. The rearrangement links TRBV28 to TRBJ1-2; D is ambiguous. V lost 6 bases and J lost 3, with 14 bases in between. Germline V gene data show CDR1 as MDHEN and CDR2 as SYDVKM. The CDR3 is made up of 14 amino acids.

This clone occurred once. The chain combines TRBV19 with TRBJ1-1, with D uncertain. Trimming left V 3 bases short and J 1 base short, with 12 bases between. The CDR3 extends over 15 amino acids. Germline CDR1 LNHDA, CDR2 SQIVND (reference sequence). CDR3 bases: TGTGCCAGTAGTATCTCCCAATGGAGGAACACTGAAGCTTTCTTT. It encodes CASSISQWRNTEAFF.

The rearrangement uses TRBV5-5 and TRBJ1-1; D unresolved. The CDR3 consists of 13 residues. Deletions cut 2 bases from V and 11 bases from J, with 16 bases between. Germline CDR1 is SGHKS and CDR2 is YYEKEE (reference sequence). The CDR3 region is CASSFLGPGDAFF. The CDR3 DNA follows: TGTGCCAGCAGCTTCCTAGGGCCCGGGGATGCTTTCTTT.

This sequence joins TRBV3-1 (or the pseudogene TRBV3-2) and TRBJ2-7; tentative D call: TRBD2 (7 bases). CDR1 is LGHDT, CDR2 YNNKEL, per germline (reference sequence). This CDR3 is 15 amino acids long. Trimming shortened V by 4 bases and J by 4 bases, and 17 bases separated the two germline ends. DNA for the CDR3: TGTGCCAGCAGCCGGGGAGGGGGGGCCTGGTACGAGCAGTACTTC. Amino acids: CASSRGGGAWYEQYF.

The V gene is TRBV4-3, the J gene TRBJ2-3, with D perhaps matching TRBD2 (6 bases). The ends were cut back, 5 bases at V and 8 bases at J, with 14 bases in the middle. The CDR3 is 13 amino acids. CDR1 and CDR2 from the germline V gene are LGHNA and YSLEER. For the CDR3, the DNA is TGCGCCAGCAGCGCCCTGGCGGGGACTACGCAGTATTTT. Protein sequence: CASSALAGTTQYF.

The genes are TRBV6-5 and TRBJ1-2; TRBD1 might be the D (5 bases). The CDR3 consists of 14 residues. Looked up from germline, CDR1 is MNHEY and CDR2 is SVGAGI. V was pared by 5 bases and J by 4 bases, with 14 bases between. CDR3 sequence: CASSRTAGPYGYTF. In nucleotides, the CDR3 is TGTGCCAGCAGTCGAACCGCGGGACCCTATGGCTACACCTTC.